The sequence of this TCR beta chain was determined in a study of T cells after posttransplantation cyclophosphamide. Study results and limitations: Skin or GI-infiltrating T cells shared few TRB sequences with blood. Donor CD8+ memory clones often dominated recipient blood repertoires at later times. Recipient CMV seropositivity and CMV reactivation strongly tracked TRB clonality.

Clones were read by immunoSEQ multiplex PCR, and TCRdb kept only the in-frame ones, dropping some. Singletons are absent from the sample, which has about 8,700 clones. Treatment was busulfan-fludarabine conditioning, a marrow graft, and cyclophosphamide on days +3 and +4. This clone was recorded at least ten times. Its antigen remains unknown. V lost 8 bases and J lost 7; bases outside the gene matches: 16. The CDR3 is 15 residues long. CDR1 and CDR2 (germline): MNHEY, SMNVEV (reference sequence). The rearrangement joins TRBV27 to TRBJ1-1, with 7 bases lining up with TRBD1. This specimen consisted of PBMCs, obtained after an allogeneic stem cell transplant with post-transplant cyclophosphamide. This clonotype was sampled from a male patient in his 30s who received an allogeneic stem cell transplant from an unrelated donor, was CMV-positive, and had acute and chronic GVHD. T cells may partly derive from the graft donor. CDR3 nucleotides: TGTGCCAGCCGTAGATCGGGACAGATGTCTCATGAAGCTTTCTTT. Its translation is CASRRSGQMSHEAFF.